The 24 T cell receptor beta chains reported below all come from one sample, sequenced in a study of blood T cell repertoires in COVID-19. Repertoires were generated with immunoSEQ multiplex PCR, while TCRdb's copy carries only in-frame clones and drops some. The table lists some 75,000 clones, more than 85% of them singletons. Material: peripheral blood. All receptors derive from a man in his sixties with acute or convalescent COVID-19.

This clone has just a few counts. The CDR3 DNA is TGTGCCAGCAGCCCCGGACAGTATGGCTACACCTTC. This sequence encodes CASSPGQYGYTF. The J gene is TRBJ1-2, the V gene TRBV7-8, with D possibly matching TRBD1 (6 bases). The ends were cut back, 5 bases at V and 5 bases at J, with 9 bases in the middle. Germline V gene sequence: CDR1 SGHVS, CDR2 FQNEAQ. CDR3 size: 12 residues.

The CDR3 sequence: CASSPPGTGVRELFF. The CDR3 DNA reads as TGTGCCAGCTCACCTCCCGGGACAGGGGTACGGGAGCTGTTTTTT. This sequence joins TRBV18 and TRBJ2-2; 10 positions match TRBD1. The trim removed 3 bases at V and 9 bases at J, leaving 7 bases unmatched. This CDR3 has 15 amino acids. From germline, CDR1 is KGHSH and CDR2 LQKENI.

The chain is built from TRBV28 and TRBJ1-2; tentatively, D is TRBD1 (6 bases). Germline V CDR1 and CDR2: MDHEN, SYDVKM. Trimming took 2 bases from V and 5 from J, leaving 15 bases between them. CDR3 length: 15 residues. The CDR3 loop is CASSLPTGSVYGYTF. CDR3 bases: TGTGCCAGCAGTTTACCCACAGGGTCGGTGTATGGCTACACCTTC.

V is TRBV5-1 and J is TRBJ2-3, with TRBD2 identical over 7 bases. CDR1 SGHRS and CDR2 YFSETQ come from the germline V gene. J was trimmed by 3 bases and V by 0 bases; bases with no gene match: 7. The CDR3 is made up of 16 amino acids. This chain's CDR3 is CASSLGSSGKTDTQYF. CDR3 in DNA: TGCGCCAGCAGCTTGGGATCCAGCGGGAAAACAGATACGCAGTATTTT.

The V call is TRBV9, the J call TRBJ2-5; 8 bases are shared with TRBD2. The length of the CDR3 is 16 residues. J lost 2 bases, V lost 0 bases, and 6 bases had no gene match. CDR1 and CDR2 (germline): SGDLS, YYNGEE. This CDR3 reads CASSVGVAGLQETQYF. As DNA, the CDR3 is TGTGCCAGCAGCGTAGGGGTAGCGGGGTTACAAGAGACCCAGTACTTC.

Here the CDR3 reads CASSLVPLVGLSDIQYF. Written as DNA, the CDR3 is TGTGCCAGCAGTTTAGTACCCCTAGTGGGGCTATCGGACATTCAGTACTTC. The chain recombines TRBV27 with TRBJ2-4, with a possible D match to TRBD1 (5 bases). The CDR3 has 17 residues. The V gene's germline CDR1 is MNHEY and CDR2 SMNVEV (reference sequence). Trimming took 2 bases from V and 8 from J, leaving 22 bases between them.

The rearrangement links TRBV19 to TRBJ1-4; D is possibly TRBD1 (6 bases). Germline loops: CDR1 LNHDA, CDR2 SQIVND (reference sequence). The length of the CDR3 is 13 residues. Between the trimmed V and J ends, which lost 8 bases and 8 bases, there was a span of 15 bases. This CDR3 is CASSGTSQEKLFF. The CDR3 nucleotides read TGTGCCAGTTCCGGGACATCCCAAGAAAAACTGTTTTTT.

The chain combines TRBV14 with TRBJ1-2, with D hard to call. Trimming removed 4 bases from V and 3 bases from J, with 9 bases in between. Germline lookup yields CDR1 SGHDN and CDR2 FVKESK. The CDR3 has 13 residues. The DNA of the CDR3 is TGTGCCAGCAGCCCGAGTGCCTACTATGGCTACACCTTC. Translating it yields CASSPSAYYGYTF. The complete variable domain, with remaining parts taken from reference TRBV14 and TRBJ1-2, reads EAGVTQFPSHSVIEKGQTVTLRCDPISGHDNLYWYRRVMGKEIKFLLHFVKESKQDESGMPNNRFLAERTGGTYSTLKVQPAELEDSGVYFCASSPSAYYGYTFGSGTRLTVV.

The chain is built from TRBV9 and TRBJ2-6; D gene unclear. V was pared by 4 bases and J by 1 base, with 12 bases between. The CDR3 consists of 16 residues. Germline V gives CDR1 SGDLS, CDR2 YYNGEE. This CDR3 reads CASSPRGGSGANVLTF. CDR3 in DNA: TGTGCCAGCAGCCCGAGAGGTGGGTCTGGGGCCAACGTCCTGACTTTC.

The sample holds one count of this clone. V is TRBV29-1 and J is TRBJ1-1, with D unclear. This CDR3 region has 14 residues. The ends were cut back, 1 base at V and 1 base at J, with 10 bases in the middle. CDR1 is SQVTM, CDR2 ANQGSEA, per germline. In nucleotides, the CDR3 is TGCAGCGTTGAAGTCGGTCGTACGAACACTGAAGCTTTCTTT. Its protein is CSVEVGRTNTEAFF.

J is TRBJ1-3 and V is TRBV19, with D perhaps matching TRBD1 (6 bases). The germline V and J ends were trimmed by 1 base and 8 bases, with 18 bases remaining between them. CDR1 and CDR2 from the germline V gene are LNHDA and SQIVND (reference sequence). CDR3 length: 16 residues. The CDR3 is CASSIAPRGAYDTIYF. CDR3 DNA: TGTGCCAGTAGTATAGCGCCGCGGGGGGCTTATGACACCATATATTTT. Full variable domain (remainder filled in from reference TRBV19 and TRBJ1-3): DGGITQSPKYLFRKEGQNVTLSCEQNLNHDAMYWYRQDPGQGLRLIYYSQIVNDFQKGDIAEGYSVSREKKESFPLTVTSAQKNPTAFYLCASSIAPRGAYDTIYFGEGSWLTVV.

CDR3 residues: CASRRGAILYF. The CDR3, as DNA: TGCGCCAGCAGGCGCGGGGCGATCCTATACTTC. This chain links TRBV10-2 with TRBJ2-4, with D possibly being TRBD2 (6 bases). CDR3 size: 11 residues. Germline V gives CDR1 WSHSY, CDR2 SAAADI. V lost 6 bases, J lost 16 bases, and 16 bases lay in between.

The chain uses TRBV4-1 and TRBJ2-7; weak D call: TRBD1 (5 bases). CDR3 length equals 13 residues. Germline values: CDR1 MGHRA, CDR2 YSYEKL. V lost 4 bases to trimming and J lost 2 bases, with 9 bases between them. This CDR3 is CASSPQGPYEQYF. In DNA, the CDR3 is TGCGCCAGCAGCCCCCAGGGTCCCTACGAGCAGTACTTC.

A few counts support this clone. The V and J genes are TRBV10-3 and TRBJ1-2; D is uncertain. Germline lookup yields CDR1 ENHRY and CDR2 SYGVKD. This CDR3 contains 13 residues. V gave up 2 bases and J gave up 2 bases, with 6 bases separating them. The CDR3 sequence is CAISEDKNYGYTF. The DNA of the CDR3 is TGTGCCATCAGTGAGGACAAAAACTATGGCTACACCTTC.

This chain links TRBV7-6 with TRBJ2-7, with TRBD1 matching 9 bases. Trimming cost V 5 bases and J 4 bases; bases outside gene matches: 12. The CDR3 totals 16 residues. Germline values: CDR1 SGHVS, CDR2 FNYEAQ. CDR3 DNA: TGTGCCAGCAGCAAGGGGGCGGACAGGGGAATGTACGAGCAGTACTTC. This translates into CASSKGADRGMYEQYF.

This chain joins TRBV30 and TRBJ2-5; D might be TRBD1 (5 bases). This CDR3 region has 14 residues. V lost 4 bases, J lost 2 bases, and 14 bases lay in between. CDR1 is GTSNPN, CDR2 SVGIG, per germline (reference sequence). This chain's CDR3 is CAWTPQGRQETQYF. The CDR3 nucleotides read TGTGCCTGGACTCCTCAGGGTAGGCAAGAGACCCAGTACTTC.

The chain uses TRBV4-1 and TRBJ2-7; 10 positions match TRBD1. Germline CDR1 is MGHRA and CDR2 is YSYEKL. The CDR3 has 15 residues. With V trimmed by 1 base and J by 3 bases, 3 bases remained unmatched. Here the CDR3 DNA reads TGCGCCAGCAGCCAAGCCGGGACAGGGGTCTACGAGCAGTACTTC. Translating it yields CASSQAGTGVYEQYF.

The chain couples TRBV2 to TRBJ1-2; D not certain. From germline, CDR1 is SNHLY and CDR2 FYNNEI. Trimming pared 8 bases from V and 0 bases from J, leaving 10 bases between. The CDR3 length is 13 residues. The CDR3 sequence is CASLQWTNYGYTF. CDR3 sequence (DNA): TGTGCCAGCCTACAGTGGACTAACTATGGCTACACCTTC.

Worth noting for this clone: Other DNA sequences in this specimen translate into the identical CDR3. The rearrangement links TRBV14 to TRBJ2-1; 7 positions agree with TRBD2. The germline V gene encodes CDR1 SGHDN and CDR2 FVKESK. V was pared by 1 base and J by 10 bases, with 4 bases of the junction left unmatched. The CDR3 consists of 13 residues. The CDR3, as DNA: TGTGCCAGCAGCCAAGCTCTGGGAGGGGAGCAGTTCTTC. It encodes CASSQALGGEQFF.

CDR3 DNA sequence: TGTGCCTGGAGTGGAGGGGGCCGGAGCTCCTACGAGCAGTACTTC. Its translation is CAWSGGGRSSYEQYF. The chain joins TRBV30 to TRBJ2-7, with 7 bases lining up with TRBD1. Germline CDR1 reads GTSNPN; CDR2 reads SVGIG (reference sequence). This CDR3 spans 15 amino acids. With V trimmed by 1 base and J by 0 bases, 6 bases remained unmatched.

This chain joins TRBV24-1 and TRBJ2-1; 9 nucleotides match TRBD1. Germline-derived CDR1 and CDR2 are KGHDR and SFDVKD. The V segment lost 4 bases and the J segment 10 bases; nucleotides outside the gene matches: 16. This CDR3 region has 17 residues. The CDR3 DNA reads TGTGCCACCAGTGACCCCCGCCCCTCGGGACAGGGACGAGAGCAGTTCTTC. It yields the protein CATSDPRPSGQGREQFF.

V usage is TRBV27 and J usage is TRBJ1-5, with D perhaps TRBD1 (6 bases). Germline V CDR1 and CDR2: MNHEY, SMNVEV (reference sequence). The CDR3 extends over 15 amino acids. Deletions cut 3 bases from V and 3 bases from J, with 12 bases between. Here the CDR3 reads CASSFSGGLNQPQHF. CDR3 sequence (DNA): TGTGCCAGCAGTTTTTCGGGGGGCCTCAATCAGCCCCAGCATTTT.

The chain joins TRBV7-7 to TRBJ2-2; tentative D call: TRBD1 (6 bases). Germline V CDR1 and CDR2: SSHAT, FNYEAQ (reference sequence). The CDR3 spans 15 residues. Trimming removed 5 bases at V and 6 bases at J, with 16 bases between. Here the CDR3 reads CASSETSTGSGELFF. The CDR3 nucleotides read TGTGCCAGCAGCGAAACTTCGACAGGCTCCGGGGAGCTGTTTTTT.

A single count supports this clone. This chain uses TRBV21-1 with TRBJ1-1; the D call in the table, TRBD1, was not verified against the DNA. TRBV21-1 has pseudogene status. The CDR3 runs to 12 residues. The DNA for the CDR3 is TGTGCCAGCAGGGACAGGAACGCTGAAGCTTTCTTT. Translated, it gives CASRDRNAEAFF.